What follows are 32 T cell receptor beta chains derived from one specimen sequenced in a study of T cells after yellow fever vaccination. TCRdb re-derived calls from the 5' RACE reads in MiXCR, one entry per CDR3 protein. The sample records 30,000 or so distinct CDR3 sequences, around 4.8% being singletons. This specimen consisted of CD8+ T cells sorted from PBMCs, obtained 5 days after the yellow fever booster vaccination. The receptors derive from a young man who received the YFV17D yellow fever vaccine.

This clonotype showed up many times. The chain combines TRBV7-9 with TRBJ2-7; 9 bases are shared with TRBD2. This CDR3 is 13 amino acids long. Germline V lookup: CDR1 SEHNR, CDR2 FQNEAQ (reference sequence). The V segment lost 2 bases and the J segment 11 bases; nucleotides outside the gene matches: 7. As DNA, the CDR3 is TGTGCCAGCAGCTTACCCGCGGGAGGGCCTGAGTACTTC. It translates to CASSLPAGGPEYF.

This clonotype appeared many times. This chain connects TRBV30 to TRBJ2-7, with D possibly matching TRBD1 (7 bases). The CDR3 spans 14 residues. With 1 base removed from V and 4 bases from J, the gap between germline ends came to 14 bases. Germline V gene lookup returns CDR1 GTSNPN and CDR2 SVGIG (reference sequence). CDR3: CAWSEGRGTYEQYF. CDR3 in DNA: TGTGCCTGGAGTGAGGGCAGGGGGACTTACGAGCAGTACTTC. The full variable domain, in which reference TRBV30 and TRBJ2-7 provide the parts outside the CDR3, is SQTIHQWPATLVQPVGSPLSLECTVEGTSNPNLYWYRQAAGRGLQLLFYSVGIGQISSEVPQNLSASRPQDRQFILSSKKLLLSDSGFYLCAWSEGRGTYEQYFGPGTRLTVT.

In this sample, this clonotype turned up many times. This chain links TRBV4-3 with TRBJ2-7, with 8 bases that match TRBD2. The CDR3 contains 14 residues. The junction had 4 bases not matched to a gene; V was cut back by 0 bases and J by 6 bases. Germline V gives CDR1 LGHNA, CDR2 YSLEER. CDR3 in amino acids: CASSQDSGSAEQYF. CDR3 DNA: TGCGCCAGCAGCCAAGACAGCGGGAGCGCCGAGCAGTACTTC.

This clonotype was detected ten times or more. V usage is TRBV29-1 and J usage is TRBJ2-3, with no clear D. The CDR3 contains 12 residues. Germline values: CDR1 SQVTM, CDR2 ANQGSEA. Trimming took off 6 bases at V and 6 bases at J, with 13 bases between the two ends. The CDR3 sequence is CSVLTGTDTQYF. The CDR3 nucleotides are TGCAGCGTATTGACTGGAACCGATACGCAGTATTTT.

In its sample, this clonotype was seen many times. The rearrangement joins TRBV7-6 to TRBJ2-1; 10 nucleotides agree with TRBD2. Looked up from germline, CDR1 is SGHVS and CDR2 is FNYEAQ. Trimming cost V 5 bases and J 7 bases; bases outside gene matches: 5. The CDR3 covers 14 residues. CDR3 protein: CASSTWTSGNEQFF. The CDR3 DNA reads as TGTGCCAGCAGCACCTGGACTAGCGGTAATGAGCAGTTCTTC.

Ten or more counts support this clonotype. The gene calls are TRBV11-2 and TRBJ1-2, with D hard to call. V was cut by 5 bases and J by 6 bases, with 13 bases left in between. The CDR3 totals 13 residues. Germline V gene data show CDR1 as SGHAT and CDR2 as FQNNGV. Here the CDR3 reads CASSPSRSDGYTF. In nucleotides, the CDR3 is TGTGCCAGCAGCCCCTCCCGGTCGGATGGCTACACCTTC.

This clonotype was recorded at least ten times. This chain joins TRBV4-2 and TRBJ2-1, with D possibly matching TRBD2 (6 bases). Germline V gene sequence: CDR1 LGHNA, CDR2 YNFKEQ. The CDR3 has 16 residues. V was cut by 0 bases and J by 3 bases, with 12 bases left in between. The CDR3: CASSQEEGTLYNEQFF. Written as DNA, the CDR3 is TGTGCCAGCAGCCAAGAGGAGGGAACCCTCTACAATGAGCAGTTCTTC.

In this sample, this clonotype turned up many times. V is TRBV4-3 and J is TRBJ2-7; the D is unclear. Trimming removed 1 base from V and 0 bases from J, with 4 bases in between. The germline CDR1 and CDR2 sequences are LGHNA and YSLEER. The CDR3 loop spans 13 amino acids. CDR3 sequence (DNA): TGCGCCAGCAGCCAAGCCCGCTCCTACGAGCAGTACTTC. This encodes CASSQARSYEQYF.

This clonotype was detected ten times or more. As DNA, the CDR3 is TGTGCCAGCAGTAGTAGCGGGGGCCTATACGAGCAGTACTTC. Protein product: CASSSSGGLYEQYF. The chain joins TRBV12-3 or TRBV12-4 to TRBJ2-7, with TRBD2 matching over 9 bases. Trimming at V came to 5 bases and at J to 4 bases, leaving 6 bases not matched to a gene. The CDR3 sequence is 14 residues long.

The genes are TRBV29-1 and TRBJ1-2; no definite D call. CDR1 is SQVTM, CDR2 ANQGSEA, per germline. The CDR3 has 16 amino acids. Trimming left V 4 bases short and J 4 bases short, with 22 bases between. The CDR3 region is CSVGGGSGEPSYGYTF. Written as DNA, the CDR3 is TGCAGCGTTGGAGGAGGTAGTGGGGAACCTAGCTATGGCTACACCTTC.

As concerns this clonotype: A much bigger clone sits one base away, suggesting this may be a read error. The gene calls are TRBV20-1 and TRBJ2-5; D not resolved. The V gene's germline CDR1 is DFQATT and CDR2 SNEGSKA (reference sequence). There are 15 residues in the CDR3. Trimming stripped 0 bases from V and 5 bases from J, with 16 bases between. DNA for the CDR3: TGCAGTGCTAGAGATTACCACTGGGCCGTGGAGACCCAGTACTTC. Translating gives CSARDYHWAVETQYF.

This clonotype was recorded once. With a much larger clone just one base away, this may be a read error. The CDR3 region has the DNA TGCAGTGCTAGAGTTTCTGGACTAGCGGTAGGGACCCAGTACTTC. Translating gives CSARVSGLAVGTQYF. The V and J genes are TRBV20-1 and TRBJ2-5; 10 bases are shared with TRBD2. Germline values: CDR1 DFQATT, CDR2 SNEGSKA (reference sequence). J gave up 7 bases and V 1 base, and 9 bases lay outside the gene matches. CDR3 length equals 15 residues.

This clonotype is a singleton in its sample. This chain connects TRBV24-1 to TRBJ2-7; D remains unclear. Trimming took off 8 bases at V and 7 bases at J, with 29 bases between the two ends. The CDR3 covers 17 residues. In germline, CDR1 is KGHDR, CDR2 SFDVKD. CDR3: CATIYLPVRFLNWEQYF. The CDR3 region has the DNA TGTGCCACCATTTATTTGCCAGTGAGGTTTCTGAATTGGGAGCAGTACTTC.

This clonotype was seen repeatedly, ten times or more. V is TRBV6-5 and J is TRBJ2-3, with D uncertain. The CDR3 covers 13 residues. Germline loops: CDR1 MNHEY, CDR2 SVGAGI. The V end lost 4 bases, the J end lost 4 bases, and 9 bases lay between the germline ends. In DNA form, the CDR3 reads TGTGCCAGCAGTTCCCATCAGGCAGATACGCAGTATTTT. Translating gives CASSSHQADTQYF.

Of note for this clonotype: This may arise from a read error, as a much more abundant clone is one base away. The chain recombines TRBV27 with TRBJ2-1; D unresolved. The germline V gene has CDR1 MNHEY and CDR2 SMNVEV (reference sequence). The CDR3 consists of 13 residues. With 4 bases removed from V and 6 bases from J, the gap between germline ends came to 10 bases. In nucleotides, the CDR3 is TGTGCCAGCAGTTCATCTATCCGCAATGAGCAGTTCTTC. This encodes CASSSSIRNEQFF.

Many counts were recorded for this clonotype. The genes are TRBV10-3 and TRBJ2-1; no reliable D call. Trimming took 4 bases from V and 5 from J, leaving 12 bases between them. The V gene's germline CDR1 is ENHRY and CDR2 SYGVKD. CDR3 length equals 14 residues. CDR3: CAISGAERNNEQFF. The CDR3, as DNA: TGTGCCATCAGTGGGGCGGAGCGCAACAATGAGCAGTTCTTC.

This clonotype was seen repeatedly, ten times or more. The chain employs TRBV7-2 and TRBJ2-7, with D unresolved. CDR1 and CDR2 from the germline V gene are SGHTA and FQGNSA. This CDR3 spans 14 amino acids. V dropped 2 bases and J dropped 2 bases, with 10 bases sitting between them. The CDR3 region is CASSLSNPTYEQYF. CDR3 sequence (DNA): TGTGCCAGCAGCTTAAGTAACCCGACCTACGAGCAGTACTTC. The entire variable domain, with the rest obtained from reference TRBV7-2 and TRBJ2-7, is as follows: GAGVSQSPSNKVTEKGKDVELRCDPISGHTALYWYRQSLGQGLEFLIYFQGNSAPDKSGLPSDRFSAERTGGSVSTLTIQRTQQEDSAVYLCASSLSNPTYEQYFGPGTRLTVT.

The table lists this clonotype with many counts. This chain links TRBV14 with TRBJ2-2; D gene unclear. CDR3 length equals 14 residues. Trimming removed 1 base at V and 5 bases at J, with 8 bases between. Per the germline V gene, CDR1 is SGHDN and CDR2 is FVKESK. In nucleotides, the CDR3 is TGTGCCAGCAGCCAAGTGGCTAGTACCGGGGAGCTGTTTTTT. Protein product: CASSQVASTGELFF.

This clonotype was found many times. The rearrangement links TRBV7-9 to TRBJ2-5, with TRBD2 identical over 13 bases. The junction had 5 bases not matched to a gene; V was cut back by 5 bases and J by 2 bases. Germline V CDR1 and CDR2: SEHNR, FQNEAQ (reference sequence). The CDR3 is 16 amino acids. CDR3 sequence: CASSHPGLAGQETQYF. The CDR3 bases are TGTGCCAGCAGCCATCCGGGACTAGCGGGGCAAGAGACCCAGTACTTC.

This clonotype appeared many times. The J gene is TRBJ1-1, the V gene TRBV27; 9 bases line up with TRBD1. The V gene end was trimmed by 5 bases and the J gene end by 7 bases; junction bases not matched to a gene: 14. There are 16 residues in the CDR3. The germline V gene encodes CDR1 MNHEY and CDR2 SMNVEV (reference sequence). The CDR3 protein is CASSPLPGQGGVEAFF. The DNA of the CDR3 is TGTGCCAGCAGTCCCCTTCCGGGACAGGGAGGGGTTGAAGCTTTCTTT.

This clonotype was counted at least ten times. V is TRBV27 and J is TRBJ1-4; D is ambiguous. The germline V gene encodes CDR1 MNHEY and CDR2 SMNVEV (reference sequence). Between the trimmed V and J ends, which lost 5 bases and 0 bases, there was a span of 16 bases. The CDR3 has 17 residues. The DNA for the CDR3 is TGTGCCAGCAGTCCGAATTCGGGAGTTGCAACTAATGAAAAACTGTTTTTT. Translated: CASSPNSGVATNEKLFF.

This clonotype has just a few counts. V gene TRBV25-1 combines with J gene TRBJ2-2; 9 bases are shared with TRBD2. Trimming at V came to 4 bases and at J to 3 bases, leaving 0 bases not matched to a gene. In germline, CDR1 is MGHDK, CDR2 SYGVNS. CDR3 length equals 14 residues. The CDR3 loop is CASSGLADTGELFF. The CDR3 nucleotides read TGTGCCAGCAGTGGACTAGCGGACACCGGGGAGCTGTTTTTT. The complete variable domain, with remaining parts taken from reference TRBV25-1 and TRBJ2-2, reads EADIYQTPRYLVIGTGKKITLECSQTMGHDKMYWYQQDPGMELHLIHYSYGVNSTEKGDLSSESTVSRIRTEHFPLTLESARPSHTSQYLCASSGLADTGELFFGEGSRLTVL.

Many counts were recorded for this clonotype. The chain joins TRBV10-3 to TRBJ2-1, with 13 bases fitting TRBD2. Germline V CDR1 and CDR2: ENHRY, SYGVKD. CDR3 length equals 16 residues. V was pared by 3 bases and J by 5 bases, with 4 bases of the junction left unmatched. CDR3 DNA: TGTGCCATCAGTGATTGGACTAGCGGGAGTGACAATGAGCAGTTCTTC. It specifies CAISDWTSGSDNEQFF.

This clonotype appeared many times. This chain joins TRBV5-1 and TRBJ2-1, with 12 bases aligning to TRBD2. Germline CDR1 SGHRS, CDR2 YFSETQ. Trimming at V came to 0 bases and at J to 6 bases, leaving 1 base not matched to a gene. This CDR3 region has 15 residues. The CDR3 region has the DNA TGCGCCAGCAGCTTGGGACTAGCGGGAGTCAATGAGCAGTTCTTC. Translating it yields CASSLGLAGVNEQFF.

This clonotype was observed many times. V usage is TRBV6-2 or TRBV6-3 and J usage is TRBJ2-6; D unresolved. Trimming shortened V by 0 bases and J by 1 base, and 4 bases separated the two germline ends. The germline gives CDR1 MNHEY, CDR2 SVGEGT. This CDR3 comprises 15 residues. The CDR3 here is CASSYSISGANVLTF. In DNA form, the CDR3 reads TGTGCCAGCAGTTACTCGATTTCTGGGGCCAACGTCCTGACTTTC.

This clonotype was recorded many times. The V and J genes are TRBV19 and TRBJ2-7; possibly TRBD1 for D (6 bases). CDR1 LNHDA and CDR2 SQIVND come from the germline V gene (reference sequence). The CDR3 totals 15 residues. V was pared by 7 bases and J by 0 bases, with 16 bases between. CDR3 sequence reads: CASMLRDKSSYEQYF. CDR3 bases: TGTGCCAGTATGTTAAGGGACAAGAGCTCCTACGAGCAGTACTTC.

This clonotype was counted ten times or more. The J gene is TRBJ2-1, the V gene TRBV20-1; D gene uncertain. Germline V gene lookup returns CDR1 DFQATT and CDR2 SNEGSKA (reference sequence). Deletions cut 5 bases from V and 3 bases from J, with 17 bases between. This CDR3 has 15 amino acids. The CDR3 reads CSAPPFLDGYNEQFF. The CDR3 region has the DNA TGCAGTGCTCCCCCCTTCTTAGACGGCTACAATGAGCAGTTCTTC.

At least ten counts were recorded for this clonotype. The chain recombines TRBV7-2 with TRBJ2-1; 7 bases line up with TRBD2. The CDR3 sequence is 15 residues long. V was pared by 1 base and J by 0 bases, with 0 bases of the junction left unmatched. CDR1 and CDR2 (germline): SGHTA, FQGNSA. In DNA form, the CDR3 reads TGTGCCAGCAGCTTAGTAGCGGGCTCCTACAATGAGCAGTTCTTC. It codes for CASSLVAGSYNEQFF.

This clonotype was counted ten times or more. The CDR3 bases are TGTGCCTGGAGTGTACTAGTCTACAGGGGGCTCGAGCAGTACTTC. This gives the protein CAWSVLVYRGLEQYF. This chain joins TRBV30 and TRBJ2-7; TRBD1 matches at 9 bases. V was pared by 0 bases and J by 6 bases, with 9 bases of the junction left unmatched. The CDR3 has 15 amino acids. Germline V lookup: CDR1 GTSNPN, CDR2 SVGIG (reference sequence).

Ten or more counts support this clonotype. The chain employs TRBV27 and TRBJ2-7; D is uncertain. In germline, CDR1 is MNHEY, CDR2 SMNVEV (reference sequence). CDR3 length: 13 amino acids. V was trimmed by 3 bases and J by 1 base, leaving 7 bases between them. Here the CDR3 DNA reads TGTGCCAGCAGTTTGCAGGCTTCCTACGAGCAGTACTTC. Translated, it gives CASSLQASYEQYF.

This clonotype was seen at least ten times. The V gene is TRBV12-3 or TRBV12-4, the J gene TRBJ2-1; D is perhaps TRBD1 (5 bases). The CDR3 is 11 residues long. The V end was cut by 6 bases, the J end by 9 bases, with 9 bases between. For the CDR3, the DNA is TGTGCCAGCAGAAGGGGTGGTGAGCAGTTCTTC. As protein: CASRRGGEQFF.

There are many counts of this clonotype. V is TRBV30 and J is TRBJ2-2; D gene unclear. Germline CDR1 and CDR2: GTSNPN and SVGIG (reference sequence). This CDR3 spans 12 amino acids. V was clipped by 7 bases and J by 5 bases, with 11 bases between them. CDR3 DNA sequence: TGTGCCTCACGCCCCGAGACCGGGGAGCTGTTTTTT. Its translation is CASRPETGELFF.